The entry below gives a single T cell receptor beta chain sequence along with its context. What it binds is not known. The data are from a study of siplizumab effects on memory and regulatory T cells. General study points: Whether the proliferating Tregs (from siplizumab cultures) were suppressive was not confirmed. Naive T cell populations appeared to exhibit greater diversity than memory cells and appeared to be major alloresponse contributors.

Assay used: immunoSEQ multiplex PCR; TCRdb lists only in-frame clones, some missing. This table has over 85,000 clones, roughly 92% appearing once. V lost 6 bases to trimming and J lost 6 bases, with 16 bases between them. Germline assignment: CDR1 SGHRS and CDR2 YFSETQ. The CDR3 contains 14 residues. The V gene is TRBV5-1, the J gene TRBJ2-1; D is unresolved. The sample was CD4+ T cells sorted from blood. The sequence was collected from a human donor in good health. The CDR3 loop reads CASTSVKPLNEQFF. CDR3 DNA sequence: TGCGCCAGCACCTCCGTAAAGCCTCTCAATGAGCAGTTCTTC.